This T cell receptor beta chain stems from a study of blood T cell repertoires in COVID-19. V trimming: 11 bases; J trimming: 1 base; junction bases outside the gene matches: 7. From germline, CDR1 is SNHLY and CDR2 FYNNEI. The CDR3 sequence is 13 residues long. Original handling: Amplification of reference gene primers provided the estimated nucleated cell counts. Libraries were prepared by immunoSEQ multiplex PCR; TCRdb keeps only in-frame clonotypes and omits some of them. For V, J and clone size, that table is used; D and trimming come from the DNA. This sample has tens of thousands of clones; roughly 90% occur once, and the top ten carry roughly 6.5%.

The gene calls are TRBV2 and TRBJ1-1; TRBD1 agrees at 7 bases. Material: peripheral blood. The sequence was obtained from a man in his 60s with acute or convalescent COVID-19. The CDR3 is CAGQDRANTEAFF. For the CDR3, the DNA is TGTGCCGGACAAGACAGGGCGAACACTGAAGCTTTCTTT. Variable domain in full (rest from reference TRBV2 and TRBJ1-1): EPEVTQTPSHQVTQMGQEVILRCVPISNHLYFYWYRQILGQKVEFLVSFYNNEISEKSEIFDDQFSVERPDGSNFTLKIRSTKLEDSAMYFCAGQDRANTEAFFGQGTRLTVV.